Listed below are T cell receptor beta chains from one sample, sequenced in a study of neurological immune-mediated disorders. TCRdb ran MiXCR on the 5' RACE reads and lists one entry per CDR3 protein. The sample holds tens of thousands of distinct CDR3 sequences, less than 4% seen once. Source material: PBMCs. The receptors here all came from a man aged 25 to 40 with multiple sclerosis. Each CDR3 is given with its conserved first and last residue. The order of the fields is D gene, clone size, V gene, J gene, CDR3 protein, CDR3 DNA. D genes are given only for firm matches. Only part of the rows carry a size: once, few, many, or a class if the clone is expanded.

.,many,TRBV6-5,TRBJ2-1,CASSTQVLYEQFF,TGTGCCAGCAGTACACAGGTTTTGTATGAGCAGTTCTTC
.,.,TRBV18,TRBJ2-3,CASSPQVDTQYF,TGTGCCAGCTCACCACAAGTAGATACGCAGTATTTT
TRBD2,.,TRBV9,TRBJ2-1,CASSPGLAGGIDNEQFF,TGTGCCAGCAGCCCTGGACTAGCGGGGGGGATCGACAATGAGCAGTTCTTC
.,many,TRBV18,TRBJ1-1,CASSHKYGNTEAFF,TGTGCCAGCTCACATAAGTACGGGAACACTGAAGCTTTCTTT
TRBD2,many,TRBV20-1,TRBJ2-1,CSASSTLAGVNNEQFF,TGCAGTGCTTCTTCAACTTTAGCGGGGGTTAACAATGAGCAGTTCTTC
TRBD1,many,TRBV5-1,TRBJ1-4,CASSLVGQWGEKLFF,TGCGCCAGCAGCTTGGTGGGACAGTGGGGGGAAAAACTGTTTTTT
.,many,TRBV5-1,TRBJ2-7,CASSSDLGFYEQYF,TGCGCCAGCAGCTCTGATCTGGGATTCTACGAGCAGTACTTC
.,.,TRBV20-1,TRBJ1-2,CSATDSNYGYTF,TGCAGTGCTACTGACAGTAACTATGGCTACACCTTC
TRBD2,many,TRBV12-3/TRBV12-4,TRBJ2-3,CASTPSGGTDTQYF,TGTGCCAGCACCCCCAGCGGGGGCACAGATACGCAGTATTTT
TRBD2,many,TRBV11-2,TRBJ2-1,CASSFSAGVYNEQFF,TGTGCCAGCAGCTTTTCAGCGGGGGTTTACAATGAGCAGTTCTTC
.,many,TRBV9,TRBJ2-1,CASSVGGPAYNEQFF,TGTGCCAGCAGCGTGGGGGGGCCGGCCTACAATGAGCAGTTCTTC
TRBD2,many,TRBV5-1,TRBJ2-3,CASSGGRMGTDTQYF,TGCGCCAGCAGCGGCGGGAGGATGGGCACAGATACGCAGTATTTT
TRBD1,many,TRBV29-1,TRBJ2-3,CSASTGRTDTQYF,TGCAGCGCCTCGACAGGGAGAACAGATACGCAGTATTTT
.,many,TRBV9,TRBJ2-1,CASSVATLRDSRYNEQFF,TGTGCCAGCAGCGTAGCTACGTTACGAGATAGTCGCTACAATGAGCAGTTCTTC
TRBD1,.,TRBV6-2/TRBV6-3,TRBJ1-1,CASRDGQGSTEAFF,TGTGCCAGCAGGGATGGACAGGGTAGCACTGAAGCTTTCTTT
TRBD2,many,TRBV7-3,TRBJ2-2,CASSSRGGTNTGELFF,TGTGCCAGCAGCTCCCGGGGGGGGACCAACACCGGGGAGCTGTTTTTT
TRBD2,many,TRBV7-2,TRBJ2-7,CASSPGLAGASYEQYF,TGTGCCAGCAGCCCCGGACTAGCGGGGGCCTCCTACGAGCAGTACTTC
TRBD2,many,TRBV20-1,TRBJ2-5,CSARGTSGQETQYF,TGCAGTGCTAGGGGGACTAGCGGACAAGAGACCCAGTACTTC
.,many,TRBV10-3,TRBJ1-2,CAIRIGQPDGYTF,TGTGCCATCAGGATCGGACAGCCTGATGGCTACACCTTC
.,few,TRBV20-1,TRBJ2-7,CSASWAGAQDYEQYF,TGCAGTGCTAGTTGGGCGGGGGCCCAAGACTACGAGCAGTACTTC
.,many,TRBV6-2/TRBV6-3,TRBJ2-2,CASSYSLEPGELFF,TGTGCCAGCAGTTACTCCTTAGAACCCGGGGAGCTGTTTTTT
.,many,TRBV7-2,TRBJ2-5,CASSLLATQYF,TGTGCCAGCAGCTTACTCGCGACCCAGTACTTC
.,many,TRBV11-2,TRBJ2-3,CASSLESGEPVGVDTQYF,TGTGCCAGCAGCTTAGAATCGGGGGAGCCGGTGGGAGTAGATACGCAGTATTTT
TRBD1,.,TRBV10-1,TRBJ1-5,CASSAGGGQPQNF,TGCGCCAGCAGCGCAGGGGGCGGTCAGCCCCAGAATTTT
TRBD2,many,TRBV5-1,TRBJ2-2,CASSPGGRQTGELFF,TGCGCCAGCAGCCCGGGGGGGCGACAGACCGGGGAGCTGTTTTTT
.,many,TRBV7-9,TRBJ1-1,CASSGPTGGNTEAFF,TGTGCCAGCAGCGGCCCAACGGGGGGGAACACTGAAGCTTTCTTT
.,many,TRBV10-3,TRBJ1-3,CAIRGTGDSGNTIYF,TGTGCCATCAGGGGGACTGGGGACTCTGGAAACACCATATATTTT
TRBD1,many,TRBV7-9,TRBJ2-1,CASSPLTGSSYNEQFF,TGTGCCAGCAGCCCTCTGACAGGGAGCTCCTACAATGAGCAGTTCTTC
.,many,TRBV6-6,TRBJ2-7,CASSYSRPKGSYEQYF,TGTGCCAGCAGTTACTCGAGACCAAAAGGCTCCTACGAGCAGTACTTC
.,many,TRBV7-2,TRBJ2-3,CASSLASTGGVTDTQYF,TGTGCCAGCAGCTTAGCCTCAACCGGGGGAGTCACAGATACGCAGTATTTT
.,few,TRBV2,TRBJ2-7,CASSYNSFSYEQYF,TGTGCCAGCAGTTATAACAGCTTCTCCTACGAGCAGTACTTC
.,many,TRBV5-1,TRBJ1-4,CASSPSGAATNEKLFF,TGCGCCAGCAGCCCCTCCGGGGCTGCAACTAATGAAAAACTGTTTTTT
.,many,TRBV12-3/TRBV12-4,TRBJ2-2,CASSPPGLATTGELFF,TGTGCCAGCAGTCCTCCAGGGCTAGCTACCACCGGGGAGCTGTTTTTT
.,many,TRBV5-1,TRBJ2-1,CASSRGGLEDEQFF,TGCGCCAGCAGCCGGGGTGGCCTAGAAGATGAGCAGTTCTTC
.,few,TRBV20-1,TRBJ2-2,CSATPENTGELFF,TGCAGTGCTACACCGGAAAACACCGGGGAGCTGTTTTTT
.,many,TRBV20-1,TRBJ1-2,CSARDGEHYGYTF,TGCAGTGCTAGAGATGGGGAGCACTATGGCTACACCTTC
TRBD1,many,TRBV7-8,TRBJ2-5,CASSAWTGKETQYF,TGTGCCAGCAGCGCCTGGACAGGGAAGGAGACCCAGTACTTC
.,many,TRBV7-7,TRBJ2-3,CASSPRVGTTDTQYF,TGTGCCAGCAGCCCCCGGGTGGGCACCACAGATACGCAGTATTTT
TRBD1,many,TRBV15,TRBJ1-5,CATSRAQGGQPQHF,TGTGCCACCAGCAGAGCCCAGGGGGGTCAGCCCCAGCATTTT
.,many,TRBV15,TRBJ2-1,CATSRDRSQGTVDEQFF,TGTGCCACCAGCAGAGATCGGAGCCAGGGGACCGTTGATGAGCAGTTCTTC
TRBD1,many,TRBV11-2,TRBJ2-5,CASSLGQYQETQYF,TGTGCCAGCAGCTTGGGACAGTACCAAGAGACCCAGTACTTC
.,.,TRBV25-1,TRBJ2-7,CASSEIGKPYEQYF,TGTGCCAGCAGTGAAATAGGTAAACCCTACGAGCAGTACTTC
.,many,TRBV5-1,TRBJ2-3,CASGPGLSTDTQYF,TGCGCCAGCGGACCGGGACTGAGCACAGATACGCAGTATTTT
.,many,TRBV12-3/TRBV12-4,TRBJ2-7,CASSIGTPTYEQYF,TGTGCCAGCAGTATTGGGACGCCCACCTACGAGCAGTACTTC
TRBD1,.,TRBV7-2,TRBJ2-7,CASSFPGQGAGSYEQYF,TGTGCCAGCAGCTTCCCGGGACAGGGGGCCGGCTCCTACGAGCAGTACTTC
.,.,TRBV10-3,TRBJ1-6,CAIRGAPDNSPLNF,TGTGCGATTAGAGGGGCACCTGATAATTCACCCCTCAACTTT
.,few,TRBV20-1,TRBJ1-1,CSASRELKAFF,TGCAGTGCTAGCCGCGAGTTGAAGGCTTTCTTT
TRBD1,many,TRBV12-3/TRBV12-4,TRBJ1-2,CASRYTGVGGGYTF,TGTGCCAGCAGATACACAGGGGTGGGAGGCGGCTACACCTTC